This T cell receptor (beta chain) came from a study of T cell responses to AZD1222 COVID-19 vaccine. Study-level background: Pooled together were second doses at about 4 or about 12 weeks.

This clone has only one observation. The antigen remains unidentified. Whole-study findings and limits: With two AZD1222 doses given, Spike-specific TCR breadth and depth both rose.

Produced via immunoSEQ multiplex PCR; TCRdb's table is partial and in-frame only. The table lists 150,000 to 180,000 clones, approximately 90% of them singletons. V was pared by 0 bases and J by 6 bases, with 10 bases between. This CDR3 has 14 amino acids. Germline V CDR1 and CDR2: SGHRS, YFSETQ. This sample comprised peripheral blood, obtained on day 0 of AZD1222 vaccination. V is TRBV5-1 and J is TRBJ2-1; no definite D call. This receptor was identified in an adult in good health. The CDR3, as DNA: TGCGCCAGCAGCTTGGGTCCTTCGTCCAATGAGCAGTTCTTC. Translated, it gives CASSLGPSSNEQFF.